The 30 T cell receptor beta chains listed next were all sequenced from one sample in a study of blood T cell repertoires in COVID-19. The method was immunoSEQ multiplex PCR; TCRdb's version includes in-frame clones alone and lacks a portion of them. The data show about 280,000 clones, roughly 89% seen once. Sequencing was carried out using PBMCs or T cells enriched from blood (not recorded which). These receptors were obtained from a woman aged 40 to 50 who had recovered from COVID-19.

This chain joins TRBV7-3 and TRBJ2-1; 11 bases agree with TRBD2. This CDR3 spans 16 amino acids. With 5 bases clipped from V and 4 bases from J, the junction kept 7 bases outside the gene matches. Germline CDR1 SGHTA, CDR2 FQGTGA. CDR3: CASSPDGTSGYNEQFF. The CDR3 DNA sequence: TGTGCCAGCAGCCCCGACGGGACTAGCGGTTACAATGAGCAGTTCTTC.

This chain links TRBV7-2 with TRBJ2-4, with TRBD2 matching 7 bases. This CDR3 is built from 14 residues. The germline V gene has CDR1 SGHTA and CDR2 FQGNSA. Losses at the gene ends were 4 bases for V and 5 bases for J; bases not matched to a gene: 5. CDR3 coding DNA: TGTGCCAGCAGCTCGCGGGAGTGGGAAAACATTCAGTACTTC. Encoded protein: CASSSREWENIQYF.

The chain combines TRBV18 with TRBJ2-1; TRBD1 might be the D (6 bases). The CDR3 is 14 amino acids. The V end lost 4 bases, the J end lost 3 bases, and 10 bases lay between the germline ends. Germline CDR1 reads KGHSH; CDR2 reads LQKENI. The CDR3 DNA reads TGTGCCAGCTCACGGGGGCAGGACTACAATGAGCAGTTCTTC. Protein: CASSRGQDYNEQFF. Complete variable domain (other parts from reference TRBV18 and TRBJ2-1): NAGVMQNPRHLVRRRGQEARLRCSPMKGHSHVYWYRQLPEEGLKFMVYLQKENIIDESGMPKERFSAEFPKEGPSILRIQQVVRGDSAAYFCASSRGQDYNEQFFGPGTRLTVL.

The chain combines TRBV5-1 with TRBJ2-7; D unclear. V lost 2 bases, J lost 0 bases, and 6 bases lay in between. CDR1 and CDR2 (germline): SGHRS, YFSETQ. CDR3 length equals 13 residues. The CDR3 DNA sequence: TGCGCCAGCAGCTTTGGCGGCTCCTACGAGCAGTACTTC. It codes for CASSFGGSYEQYF.

The chain recombines TRBV7-2 with TRBJ2-2; 14 nucleotides agree with TRBD2. The J segment lost 3 bases and the V segment lost 0 bases, leaving 12 bases of the junction unmatched. The CDR3 runs to 21 residues. CDR1 SGHTA and CDR2 FQGNSA come from the germline V gene. CDR3: CASSLAPTSGRDRHYTGELFF. The CDR3 DNA reads TGTGCCAGCAGCTTAGCCCCGACTAGCGGGAGGGATCGTCATTACACCGGGGAGCTGTTTTTT.

This chain joins TRBV3-1 (or the pseudogene TRBV3-2) and TRBJ2-5; a weak D match, TRBD2 (7 bases). Trimming took off 1 base at V and 4 bases at J, with 16 bases between the two ends. The CDR3 runs 16 residues. The germline CDR1 and CDR2 sequences are LGHDT and YNNKEL (reference sequence). The CDR3 DNA reads TGTGCCAGCAGCCAAGCCCCTAGCGGAGGGGGAGAGACCCAGTACTTC. This encodes CASSQAPSGGGETQYF.

The chain recombines TRBV9 with TRBJ2-1; TRBD2 agrees at 14 bases. Germline V gene data show CDR1 as SGDLS and CDR2 as YYNGEE. There are 19 residues in the CDR3. The junction had 8 bases not matched to a gene; V was cut back by 3 bases and J by 0 bases. CDR3 in amino acids: CASSATSGRVGRSYNEQFF. DNA of the CDR3: TGTGCCAGCAGCGCGACTAGCGGGAGGGTGGGCCGCTCCTACAATGAGCAGTTCTTC.

This clone appeared a single time. The gene calls are TRBV7-2 and TRBJ2-7, with D possibly matching TRBD2 (5 bases). The V gene lost 0 bases and the J gene lost 6 bases, with 9 bases spanning the gap. The CDR3 covers 13 residues. Germline lookup yields CDR1 SGHTA and CDR2 FQGNSA. The CDR3 loop reads CASSLARAREQYF. Written as DNA, the CDR3 is TGTGCCAGCAGCTTAGCGAGGGCCCGCGAGCAGTACTTC.

This clone occurred once. The chain links TRBV6-2 or TRBV6-3 to TRBJ2-5; TRBD2 matches 15 bases. This CDR3 contains 18 residues. The ends lost 2 bases at V and 2 bases at J; junction bases unmatched: 6. Germline V gene data show CDR1 as MNHEY and CDR2 as SVGEGT. CDR3: CASSYGGTSGRIQETQYF. The CDR3 DNA follows: TGTGCCAGCAGTTACGGGGGGACTAGCGGGAGGATTCAAGAGACCCAGTACTTC.

The rearrangement joins TRBV24-1 to TRBJ2-5; 8 positions match TRBD2. CDR1 KGHDR and CDR2 SFDVKD come from the germline V gene. The CDR3 spans 15 residues. V shed 3 bases and J 3 bases; nucleotides not matched to a gene: 5. CDR3: CATSDTREGKETQYF. Here the CDR3 DNA reads TGTGCCACCAGTGATACACGGGAGGGGAAAGAGACCCAGTACTTC.

This clone occurred once. This rearrangement joins TRBV25-1 to TRBJ2-7, with D possibly TRBD1 on 5 matching bases. The V end was cut by 1 base, the J end by 3 bases, with 13 bases between. Germline CDR1 reads MGHDK; CDR2 reads SYGVNS. The CDR3 extends over 15 amino acids. CDR3 sequence reads: CASSEWKGIGYEQYF. The CDR3 DNA sequence: TGTGCCAGCAGTGAATGGAAGGGGATCGGCTACGAGCAGTACTTC.

The chain uses TRBV3-1 (or the pseudogene TRBV3-2) and TRBJ1-1; D might be TRBD1 (5 bases). CDR1 LGHDT and CDR2 YNNKEL come from the germline V gene (reference sequence). Trimming left V 2 bases short and J 5 bases short, with 12 bases between. The CDR3 length is 14 residues. The CDR3 DNA follows: TGTGCCAGCAGCCAACAAACGGGGGGAACTGAAGCTTTCTTT. It specifies CASSQQTGGTEAFF.

This chain uses TRBV18 with TRBJ1-1; D call uncertain. V dropped 3 bases and J dropped 1 base, with 6 bases sitting between them. This CDR3 has 13 residues. The germline CDR1 and CDR2 sequences are KGHSH and LQKENI. The CDR3 loop reads CASSPSENTEAFF. CDR3 bases: TGTGCCAGCTCACCCAGCGAGAACACTGAAGCTTTCTTT.

This chain connects TRBV4-1 to TRBJ1-4; D is possibly TRBD1 (5 bases). Germline V gene data show CDR1 as MGHRA and CDR2 as YSYEKL. The CDR3 is 14 amino acids. The V gene lost 4 bases and the J gene lost 8 bases, with 14 bases spanning the gap. CDR3 in amino acids: CASSPQGGREKLFF. The CDR3 region has the DNA TGCGCCAGCAGCCCTCAGGGTGGCCGCGAAAAACTGTTTTTT.

CDR3 coding DNA: TGTGCCAGCAGCGAAGGGACAGCTCTCTCTGGAAACACCATATATTTT. This translates into CASSEGTALSGNTIYF. The chain is built from TRBV11-3 and TRBJ1-3; 7 bases fit TRBD1. Unmatched junction bases numbered 7, after V lost 5 bases and J lost 0 bases. Germline CDR1 SGHNT, CDR2 YENEEA. The CDR3 has 16 residues.

This chain uses TRBV7-9 with TRBJ1-1; D is possibly TRBD1 (5 bases). The CDR3 is made up of 16 amino acids. The V and J ends lost 4 bases and 4 bases respectively, with 19 bases between them. Germline values: CDR1 SEHNR, CDR2 FQNEAQ (reference sequence). CDR3 nucleotide sequence: TGTGCCAGCAGCTCTTCCACAGGAATTAGGGTCACTGAAGCTTTCTTT. Translated: CASSSSTGIRVTEAFF. The variable domain in full, with the rest retrieved from reference TRBV7-9 and TRBJ1-1, is DTGVSQNPRHKITKRGQNVTFRCDPISEHNRLYWYRQTLGQGPEFLTYFQNEAQLEKSRLLSDRFSAERPKGSFSTLEIQRTEQGDSAMYLCASSSSTGIRVTEAFFGQGTRLTVV.

V gene TRBV30 combines with J gene TRBJ1-6, with 7 bases identical to TRBD1. Germline CDR1 GTSNPN, CDR2 SVGIG (reference sequence). The CDR3 extends over 15 amino acids. V gave up 4 bases and J gave up 4 bases; unmatched junction bases: 7. The CDR3 nucleotides read TGTGCCTGGACCGGGGGACAGTTATATAATTCACCCCTCCACTTT. Amino acids: CAWTGGQLYNSPLHF.

V is TRBV7-9 and J is TRBJ2-1; a weak D match, TRBD2 (5 bases). The CDR3 has 15 amino acids. V lost 1 base to trimming and J lost 9 bases, with 16 bases between them. Germline V gene sequence: CDR1 SEHNR, CDR2 FQNEAQ (reference sequence). The DNA of the CDR3 is TGTGCCAGCAGCTTAGGAGTCGGGGTTGAGGGTGAGCAGTTCTTC. Amino acid sequence: CASSLGVGVEGEQFF.

V gene TRBV5-1 combines with J gene TRBJ2-1; D might be TRBD2 (7 bases). There are 17 residues in the CDR3. CDR1 and CDR2 (germline): SGHRS, YFSETQ. Trimming removed 2 bases from V and 2 bases from J, with 17 bases in between. The CDR3 DNA is TGCGCCAGCAGCTTCGTGACTGGCGGGGGCCCCTACAATGAGCAGTTCTTC. Translated, it gives CASSFVTGGGPYNEQFF.

The chain combines TRBV28 with TRBJ1-4, with a tentative D call TRBD1 (5 bases). In germline, CDR1 is MDHEN, CDR2 SYDVKM. Trimming took off 2 bases at V and 7 bases at J, with 14 bases between the two ends. This CDR3 contains 15 residues. Written as DNA, the CDR3 is TGTGCCAGCAGTTTACCAGGGATGGGGGGTGAAAAACTGTTTTTT. Protein product: CASSLPGMGGEKLFF.

This clone is a singleton in its sample. The J gene is TRBJ2-7, the V gene TRBV6-2 or TRBV6-3; a possible D gene is TRBD2 (5 bases). Trimming shortened V by 6 bases and J by 2 bases, and 14 bases separated the two germline ends. Germline CDR1 reads MNHEY; CDR2 reads SVGEGT. The CDR3 consists of 14 residues. CDR3 coding DNA: TGTGCCAGCAGCAATGAGGGAGAACCCTACGAGCAGTACTTC. It specifies CASSNEGEPYEQYF.

In this sample, this clone turned up a few times. The rearrangement uses TRBV7-9 and TRBJ2-5, with TRBD2 matching 8 bases. The V and J ends lost 6 bases and 2 bases, in that order; junction bases with no gene match: 5. The CDR3 has 14 amino acids. Germline V gives CDR1 SEHNR, CDR2 FQNEAQ (reference sequence). This CDR3 reads CASSYGTSQETQYF. The CDR3 region has the DNA TGTGCCAGCAGTTACGGGACTAGTCAAGAGACCCAGTACTTC.

V gene TRBV6-5 combines with J gene TRBJ1-2; 8 positions agree with TRBD1. Trimming took 2 bases from V and 8 from J; bases not matched to a gene: 7. CDR1 and CDR2 from the germline V gene are MNHEY and SVGAGI. The CDR3 runs 14 residues. This CDR3 is CASSYTGQGIGYTF. The CDR3 DNA follows: TGTGCCAGCAGTTACACCGGACAGGGAATCGGCTACACCTTC.

The CDR3 region is CASSLDNEQFF. CDR3 nucleotides: TGTGCCAGCAGCCTTGACAATGAGCAGTTCTTC. The chain couples TRBV6-5 to TRBJ2-1; D remains ambiguous. Germline V lookup: CDR1 MNHEY, CDR2 SVGAGI. V lost 6 bases to trimming and J lost 5 bases, with 5 bases between them. The CDR3 is 11 residues long.

The V and J genes are TRBV28 and TRBJ1-1; the D is unclear. The CDR3 contains 13 residues. V was cut by 2 bases and J by 5 bases, with 9 bases left in between. From germline, CDR1 is MDHEN and CDR2 SYDVKM. The CDR3 reads CASSLPEETEAFF. CDR3 sequence (DNA): TGTGCCAGCAGTTTACCAGAAGAAACTGAAGCTTTCTTT. The full variable domain, completed using reference TRBV28 and TRBJ1-1, is DVKVTQSSRYLVKRTGEKVFLECVQDMDHENMFWYRQDPGLGLRLIYFSYDVKMKEKGDIPEGYSVSREKKERFSLILESASTNQTSMYLCASSLPEETEAFFGQGTRLTVV.

The genes are TRBV28 and TRBJ1-5, with 8 nucleotides matching TRBD1. The CDR3 is made up of 15 amino acids. Germline V CDR1 and CDR2: MDHEN, SYDVKM. The ends lost 2 bases at V and 5 bases at J; junction bases unmatched: 5. The CDR3 DNA sequence: TGTGCCAGCAGTTTAGGGACAGGACCTCATCAGCCCCAGCATTTT. It codes for CASSLGTGPHQPQHF.

The chain recombines TRBV9 with TRBJ1-5; 9 bases match TRBD1. The V segment lost 1 base and the J segment 1 base; nucleotides outside the gene matches: 6. The CDR3 spans 17 residues. Germline V gene lookup returns CDR1 SGDLS and CDR2 YYNGEE. CDR3 residues: CASSVWVQGASNQPQHF. The DNA of the CDR3 is TGTGCCAGCAGCGTATGGGTACAGGGGGCAAGCAATCAGCCCCAGCATTTT.

V is TRBV5-1 and J is TRBJ2-7; unclear D gene. Trimming pared 0 bases from V and 5 bases from J, leaving 9 bases between. Germline assignment: CDR1 SGHRS and CDR2 YFSETQ. CDR3 length: 13 residues. The CDR3 nucleotides are TGCGCCAGCAGCTTGGCTAGTTCAGACGAGCAGTACTTC. This gives the protein CASSLASSDEQYF.

In this sample, this clone turned up once. J is TRBJ2-3 and V is TRBV9; 7 bases are a match to TRBD1. The CDR3 spans 16 residues. With V trimmed by 3 bases and J by 4 bases, 11 bases remained unmatched. CDR1 is SGDLS and CDR2 is YYNGEE in the germline V gene. CDR3 residues: CASSAGQSAGADTQYF. The CDR3 nucleotides read TGTGCCAGCAGCGCGGGACAGTCCGCCGGGGCAGATACGCAGTATTTT.

This chain's CDR3 is CASSLPRGENTGELFF. The CDR3 DNA reads as TGCGCCAGCAGCTTGCCTCGGGGAGAGAACACCGGGGAGCTGTTTTTT. The rearrangement uses TRBV5-1 and TRBJ2-2, with D maybe TRBD2 (5 bases). Trimming pared 1 base from V and 1 base from J, leaving 11 bases between. The CDR3 sequence is 16 residues long. CDR1 SGHRS and CDR2 YFSETQ come from the germline V gene. The full variable domain, rest sourced from reference TRBV5-1 and TRBJ2-2, is KAGVTQTPRYLIKTRGQQVTLSCSPISGHRSVSWYQQTPGQGLQFLFEYFSETQRNKGNFPGRFSGRQFSNSRSEMNVSTLELGDSALYLCASSLPRGENTGELFFGEGSRLTVL.